Below, 22 T cell receptor beta chains from the same sample are listed, as sequenced in a study of blood T cell repertoires in COVID-19. The protocol was immunoSEQ multiplex PCR, while the TCRdb copy is restricted to in-frame clones and leaves out a portion. The sample lists about 120,000 clones; around 88% were seen once. Sequencing was done on a sample of peripheral blood. Receptors originate from a woman between 45 and 60 years old with active or convalescent COVID-19.

This clone was detected only once. The J gene is TRBJ2-3, the V gene TRBV20-1, with 8 bases lining up with TRBD2. Germline CDR1 is DFQATT and CDR2 is SNEGSKA (reference sequence). The V segment lost 3 bases and the J segment 6 bases; nucleotides outside the gene matches: 29. The CDR3 is 21 residues long. The CDR3 nucleotides read TGCAGTGCTAGTGCTTCGGGGGGGAACCTAGGGATAAGTTTGGGTTTGGATACGCAGTATTTT. Translating it yields CSASASGGNLGISLGLDTQYF.

The chain uses TRBV7-9 and TRBJ2-7, with unresolved D. From germline, CDR1 is SEHNR and CDR2 FQNEAQ (reference sequence). Trimming removed 2 bases at V and 1 base at J, with 3 bases between. This CDR3 has 12 residues. CDR3 protein: CASSLTSYEQYF. The CDR3 region has the DNA TGTGCCAGCAGCTTAACTTCCTACGAGCAGTACTTC.

The CDR3 nucleotides are TGTGCCAGTAGTATAGGCCGGGGGGCGGAGACCCAGTACTTC. Protein: CASSIGRGAETQYF. The V call is TRBV19, the J call TRBJ2-5; possibly TRBD2 for D (7 bases). The germline V gene encodes CDR1 LNHDA and CDR2 SQIVND (reference sequence). CDR3 length: 14 amino acids. V was cut by 1 base and J by 5 bases, with 11 bases left in between.

The chain recombines TRBV9 with TRBJ2-1; perhaps TRBD2 as D (5 bases). Germline assignment: CDR1 SGDLS and CDR2 YYNGEE. Between the trimmed V and J ends, which lost 5 bases and 3 bases, there was a span of 18 bases. The CDR3 extends over 16 amino acids. CDR3 protein: CASSPARALGYNEQFF. In DNA form, the CDR3 reads TGTGCCAGCAGTCCCGCGCGGGCCTTAGGCTACAATGAGCAGTTCTTC.

V gene TRBV14 combines with J gene TRBJ1-2; no clear D. V was cut by 4 bases and J by 7 bases, with 16 bases left in between. Germline CDR1 is SGHDN and CDR2 is FVKESK. CDR3 length equals 14 residues. The CDR3 DNA is TGTGCCAGCAGCCTGCTGGCGGAAAGATTTGGCTACACCTTC. Protein product: CASSLLAERFGYTF.

This clone was detected a few times. This chain connects TRBV2 to TRBJ2-3; D is perhaps TRBD2 (6 bases). Looked up from germline, CDR1 is SNHLY and CDR2 is FYNNEI. CDR3 length equals 16 residues. V lost 5 bases and J lost 3, with 18 bases in between. The CDR3 spells CASSKNSAGQTDTQYF. As DNA, the CDR3 is TGTGCCAGCAGTAAAAACTCAGCGGGCCAAACAGATACGCAGTATTTT.

The J gene is TRBJ2-1, the V gene TRBV6-4; 8 positions agree with TRBD2. The germline V gene encodes CDR1 MRHNA and CDR2 SNTAGT. The V and J ends lost 7 bases and 7 bases, in that order; junction bases with no gene match: 12. The CDR3 length is 15 residues. The CDR3 protein is CASMDREGPRNEQFF. CDR3 sequence (DNA): TGTGCCAGCATGGACCGGGAGGGCCCGAGGAATGAGCAGTTCTTC.

V usage is TRBV18 and J usage is TRBJ2-1; D is perhaps TRBD2 (7 bases). In germline, CDR1 is KGHSH, CDR2 LQKENI. Deletions cut 1 base from V and 4 bases from J, with 14 bases between. This CDR3 has 16 residues. The CDR3 sequence: CASSPRLGGGYNEQFF. The CDR3 DNA reads as TGTGCCAGCTCACCACGACTGGGAGGGGGGTACAATGAGCAGTTCTTC.

The gene calls are TRBV9 and TRBJ2-3; possible D gene TRBD2, 6 bases. Per germline, CDR1 SGDLS and CDR2 YYNGEE. Trimming shortened V by 4 bases and J by 6 bases, and 9 bases separated the two germline ends. The CDR3 sequence is 12 residues long. This CDR3 is CASSPLADTQYF. DNA for the CDR3: TGTGCCAGCAGCCCGCTAGCGGATACGCAGTATTTT.

This chain joins TRBV30 and TRBJ1-2, with a weak D call TRBD1 (6 bases). The CDR3 consists of 13 residues. Trimming stripped 2 bases from V and 4 bases from J, with 11 bases between. Germline V gene sequence: CDR1 GTSNPN, CDR2 SVGIG (reference sequence). The CDR3: CAWSQQGFYGYTF. The CDR3 nucleotides read TGTGCCTGGAGTCAACAGGGATTCTATGGCTACACCTTC.

The genes are TRBV27 and TRBJ1-6; D is possibly TRBD1 (5 bases). The ends were cut back, 6 bases at V and 13 bases at J, with 16 bases in the middle. CDR3 length: 13 amino acids. CDR1 MNHEY and CDR2 SMNVEV come from the germline V gene (reference sequence). The CDR3: CASSPRGGGPLHF. The CDR3 coding sequence is TGTGCCAGCAGCCCCCGGGGGGGTGGGCCCCTCCACTTT.

In DNA form, the CDR3 reads TGTGCCAGCAGTTTACTAGCGGGTCACAATGAGCAGTTCTTC. Its translation: CASSLLAGHNEQFF. The chain joins TRBV28 to TRBJ2-1; TRBD2 aligns across 8 bases. V shed 2 bases and J 5 bases; nucleotides not matched to a gene: 2. This CDR3 is 14 amino acids long. The germline V gene has CDR1 MDHEN and CDR2 SYDVKM.

The chain employs TRBV15 and TRBJ2-2, with D tentatively TRBD2 (6 bases). V was clipped by 0 bases and J by 8 bases, with 19 bases between them. Per the germline V gene, CDR1 is LNHNV and CDR2 is YYDKDF (reference sequence). CDR3 length: 17 residues. The CDR3: CATSRDIAATRGGELFF. DNA of the CDR3: TGTGCCACCAGCAGAGATATAGCGGCTACTAGAGGTGGGGAGCTGTTTTTT.

The chain carries TRBV7-3 and TRBJ2-3; no clear D gene. The germline V gene has CDR1 SGHTA and CDR2 FQGTGA. CDR3 length equals 12 residues. V lost 9 bases to trimming and J lost 3 bases, with 10 bases between them. The CDR3 DNA is TGTGCCAGTGGTTTCAGGACAGATACGCAGTATTTT. Its translation is CASGFRTDTQYF.

V and J are TRBV6-2 or TRBV6-3 and TRBJ1-6, with unresolved D. In germline, CDR1 is MNHEY, CDR2 SVGEGT. The CDR3 totals 12 residues. Trimming removed 5 bases at V and 12 bases at J, with 11 bases between. For the CDR3, the DNA is TGTGCCAGCAGTCTCAATCGGGTACCCCTCCACTTT. It specifies CASSLNRVPLHF.

The chain uses TRBV5-6 and TRBJ2-1, with 7 bases matching TRBD1. V trimming: 6 bases; J trimming: 9 bases; junction bases outside the gene matches: 12. Germline loops: CDR1 SGHDT, CDR2 YYEEEE. The CDR3 runs to 14 residues. CDR3 in amino acids: CASTLTGIDGEQFF. In DNA form, the CDR3 reads TGTGCCAGCACCCTGACAGGGATCGATGGTGAGCAGTTCTTC.

The chain recombines TRBV9 with TRBJ2-3, with D maybe TRBD2 (5 bases). Germline CDR1 reads SGDLS; CDR2 reads YYNGEE. The CDR3 is 14 amino acids. Trimming took 10 bases from V and 2 from J, leaving 17 bases between them. CDR3 in amino acids: CARRRAEDTDTQYF. CDR3 sequence (DNA): TGTGCCCGCCGCCGGGCGGAGGACACAGATACGCAGTATTTT.

This clone was observed once. The chain couples TRBV6-2 or TRBV6-3 to TRBJ2-1; 9 nucleotides line up with TRBD2. Germline CDR1 is MNHEY and CDR2 is SVGEGT. CDR3 size: 15 residues. Losses at the gene ends were 0 bases for V and 8 bases for J; bases not matched to a gene: 5. The CDR3 DNA follows: TGTGCCAGCAGTTACTCGGAGCGGGAGGCCTATGAGCAGTTCTTC. Protein: CASSYSEREAYEQFF.

CDR3 amino acids: CASSPGLEQYF. The CDR3 DNA is TGTGCCAGCAGCCCCGGACTCGAGCAGTACTTC. V and J are TRBV7-2 and TRBJ2-7; maybe TRBD2 (5 bases). Germline lookup yields CDR1 SGHTA and CDR2 FQGNSA. Deletions cut 5 bases from V and 6 bases from J, with 8 bases between. The CDR3 consists of 11 residues. The full variable domain, in which reference TRBV7-2 and TRBJ2-7 provide the parts outside the CDR3, is GAGVSQSPSNKVTEKGKDVELRCDPISGHTALYWYRQSLGQGLEFLIYFQGNSAPDKSGLPSDRFSAERTGGSVSTLTIQRTQQEDSAVYLCASSPGLEQYFGPGTRLTVT.

V usage is TRBV9 and J usage is TRBJ2-3; 7 bases are shared with TRBD2. J gave up 2 bases and V 0 bases, and 6 bases lay outside the gene matches. CDR3 length: 16 amino acids. Per the germline V gene, CDR1 is SGDLS and CDR2 is YYNGEE. CDR3 DNA sequence: TGTGCCAGCAGCGTAGGTCAAGCGGGACTCACAGATACGCAGTATTTT. The encoded protein is CASSVGQAGLTDTQYF. The full variable domain, rest sourced from reference TRBV9 and TRBJ2-3, is DSGVTQTPKHLITATGQRVTLRCSPRSGDLSVYWYQQSLDQGLQFLIQYYNGEERAKGNILERFSAQQFPDLHSELNLSSLELGDSALYFCASSVGQAGLTDTQYFGPGTRLTVL.

This clone was seen a single time. This chain connects TRBV4-2 to TRBJ2-7; 8 bases align to TRBD2. Germline trimming cut 2 bases from V and 5 bases from J; bases unmatched to any gene: 17. The CDR3 has 18 residues. CDR1 is LGHNA, CDR2 YNFKEQ, per germline. Here the CDR3 reads CASSQHTGLAGGPNEQYF. The CDR3 region has the DNA TGTGCCAGCAGCCAACACACTGGTCTAGCGGGCGGACCCAACGAGCAGTACTTC.

The chain joins TRBV9 to TRBJ2-1, with 7 positions matching TRBD1. The CDR3 has 14 residues. Trimming at V came to 3 bases and at J to 10 bases, leaving 10 bases not matched to a gene. Per the germline V gene, CDR1 is SGDLS and CDR2 is YYNGEE. The CDR3 reads CASSEGAAGWEQFF. CDR3 sequence (DNA): TGTGCCAGCAGCGAGGGGGCAGCTGGCTGGGAGCAGTTCTTC. The full variable domain, with the rest looked up from reference TRBV9 and TRBJ2-1, is DSGVTQTPKHLITATGQRVTLRCSPRSGDLSVYWYQQSLDQGLQFLIQYYNGEERAKGNILERFSAQQFPDLHSELNLSSLELGDSALYFCASSEGAAGWEQFFGPGTRLTVL.